The 25 T cell receptor beta chains below were found in one sample sequenced in a study of radiotherapy plus CTLA-4 blockade in lung cancer. The repertoire was sequenced with immunoSEQ multiplex PCR; TCRdb's copy has only in-frame clones and lacks some. The table has over 50,000 clones, 70% to 80% seen once. The material was peripheral blood, obtained from a patient treated with radiotherapy plus ipilimumab. These receptors all stem from a human donor with non-small cell lung cancer who had a complete response to radiotherapy plus ipilimumab.

This chain connects TRBV27 to TRBJ1-1, with a possible D match to TRBD1 (6 bases). Germline V gives CDR1 MNHEY, CDR2 SMNVEV (reference sequence). The CDR3 totals 15 residues. Trimming left V 2 bases short and J 10 bases short, with 20 bases between. CDR3: CASSLAPRGFLGAFF. DNA for the CDR3: TGTGCCAGCAGTTTAGCCCCCAGGGGCTTTCTAGGAGCTTTCTTT.

This clone was detected a few times. This chain uses TRBV19 with TRBJ2-1; D call uncertain. V lost 2 bases to trimming and J lost 8 bases, with 10 bases between them. This CDR3 comprises 13 residues. Germline V gene data show CDR1 as LNHDA and CDR2 as SQIVND (reference sequence). The CDR3 here is CASSILTGDEQFF. CDR3 in DNA: TGTGCCAGTAGTATACTCACCGGAGATGAGCAGTTCTTC.

This chain connects TRBV5-1 to TRBJ2-2; TRBD2 aligns across 14 bases. Germline-derived CDR1 and CDR2 are SGHRS and YFSETQ. V gave up 0 bases and J gave up 4 bases; unmatched junction bases: 5. The CDR3 has 18 amino acids. CDR3 nucleotide sequence: TGCGCCAGCAGCTTGGTGGGACTAGCGGGGGCCTCCACCGGGGAGCTGTTTTTT. It codes for CASSLVGLAGASTGELFF.

The chain uses TRBV11-3 and TRBJ1-1, with unresolved D. CDR3 length: 12 amino acids. Trimming left V 3 bases short and J 1 base short, with 3 bases between. CDR1 is SGHNT and CDR2 is YENEEA in the germline V gene. This CDR3 is CASSFSNTEAFF. In DNA form, the CDR3 reads TGTGCCAGCAGCTTCTCGAACACTGAAGCTTTCTTT.

The chain links TRBV5-6 to TRBJ1-4; tentatively, D is TRBD1 (6 bases). Trimming took off 2 bases at V and 5 bases at J, with 16 bases between the two ends. Germline V CDR1 and CDR2: SGHDT, YYEEEE. The CDR3 has 16 residues. The DNA of the CDR3 is TGTGCCAGCAGCTTCTGGGGGCAGAGAATCAATGAAAAACTGTTTTTT. It specifies CASSFWGQRINEKLFF.

The gene calls are TRBV19 and TRBJ2-3; D might be TRBD2 (5 bases). The CDR3 is 16 amino acids. Trimming pared 5 bases from V and 0 bases from J, leaving 15 bases between. The germline CDR1 and CDR2 sequences are LNHDA and SQIVND (reference sequence). The chain's CDR3 is CASSLRAAPSTDTQYF. CDR3 coding DNA: TGTGCCAGTAGTCTGCGGGCGGCGCCTAGCACAGATACGCAGTATTTT.

The chain is built from TRBV7-9 and TRBJ1-1, with 8 bases fitting TRBD1. J gave up 7 bases and V 7 bases, and 11 bases lay outside the gene matches. CDR1 is SEHNR and CDR2 is FQNEAQ in the germline V gene (reference sequence). The length of the CDR3 is 14 residues. For the CDR3, the DNA is TGTGCCAGCATCAAAATTGACAGGGGCAATGAAGCTTTCTTT. This translates into CASIKIDRGNEAFF.

This clone was found a few times. This chain links TRBV2 with TRBJ1-5; 10 positions match TRBD1. Looked up from germline, CDR1 is SNHLY and CDR2 is FYNNEI. V lost 2 bases and J lost 1; bases outside the gene matches: 8. The CDR3 length is 18 residues. The CDR3 DNA follows: TGTGCCAGCAGTGAACGGCCGTGGGACAGGGGAAGCAATCAGCCCCAGCATTTT. Protein: CASSERPWDRGSNQPQHF.

V gene TRBV6-5 combines with J gene TRBJ2-3; 8 nucleotides align to TRBD2. This CDR3 contains 16 residues. The V segment lost 4 bases and the J segment 0 bases; nucleotides outside the gene matches: 6. Germline V CDR1 and CDR2: MNHEY, SVGAGI. CDR3 DNA sequence: TGTGCCAGCAGTTTACAGACTAGCGTCAGCACAGATACGCAGTATTTT. The encoded protein is CASSLQTSVSTDTQYF.

In regard to this clone: Other DNA sequences from this sample encode an identical CDR3 as well. The rearrangement links TRBV30 to TRBJ1-2; D is undetermined. Trimming took 1 base from V and 3 from J, leaving 18 bases between them. The germline CDR1 and CDR2 sequences are GTSNPN and SVGIG (reference sequence). This CDR3 contains 16 residues. This chain's CDR3 is CAWSARARRWDYGYTF. CDR3 sequence (DNA): TGTGCCTGGAGTGCCCGGGCTAGGAGGTGGGACTATGGCTACACCTTC.

The chain carries TRBV2 and TRBJ2-7; D is ambiguous. The CDR3 totals 14 residues. Germline CDR1 is SNHLY and CDR2 is FYNNEI. V was shortened by 2 bases and J by 3 bases, with 11 bases between the two germline ends. The chain's CDR3 is CASSEMYTSYEQYF. DNA for the CDR3: TGTGCCAGCAGTGAAATGTACACCAGCTACGAGCAGTACTTC.

This chain joins TRBV7-9 and TRBJ2-7; no firm D call. Germline V gene lookup returns CDR1 SEHNR and CDR2 FQNEAQ (reference sequence). V lost 5 bases and J lost 1, with 3 bases in between. This CDR3 comprises 11 residues. The CDR3 coding sequence is TGTGCCAGCAGCCCATCCTACGAGCAGTACTTC. It is translated as CASSPSYEQYF.

The rearrangement joins TRBV19 to TRBJ1-3; D is possibly TRBD1 (5 bases). This CDR3 region has 12 residues. The ends were cut back, 8 bases at V and 2 bases at J, with 7 bases in the middle. Germline values: CDR1 LNHDA, CDR2 SQIVND (reference sequence). This CDR3 is CASGAAGNTIYF. The CDR3 DNA is TGTGCCAGTGGGGCAGCTGGAAACACCATATATTTT.

J is TRBJ2-7 and V is TRBV4-3; possibly TRBD2 for D (6 bases). Trimming stripped 4 bases from V and 3 bases from J, with 10 bases between. Germline CDR1 is LGHNA and CDR2 is YSLEER. The CDR3 contains 13 residues. The CDR3 DNA sequence: TGCGCCAGCAGCCCCGGGGGTGTCTACGAGCAGTACTTC. It is translated as CASSPGGVYEQYF.

The chain is built from TRBV9 and TRBJ1-6; 10 nucleotides line up with TRBD1. Germline CDR1 SGDLS, CDR2 YYNGEE. Trimming at V came to 4 bases and at J to 8 bases, leaving 9 bases not matched to a gene. This CDR3 spans 16 amino acids. CDR3 region: CASSSRQGAGDSPLHF. CDR3 coding DNA: TGTGCCAGCAGCTCCAGACAGGGGGCTGGAGATTCACCCCTCCACTTT.

This clone has only one observation. The chain has TRBV7-2 and TRBJ2-2; 11 positions match TRBD2. After removal of 5 bases from V and 6 bases from J, the junction contained 5 bases not matched to a gene. CDR1 is SGHTA and CDR2 is FQGNSA in the germline V gene. CDR3 length: 15 amino acids. In DNA form, the CDR3 reads TGTGCCAGCAGCCTCCGACTAGCGGGACCCGGGGAGCTGTTTTTT. It is translated as CASSLRLAGPGELFF.

This chain joins TRBV10-2 and TRBJ2-2; 16 bases match TRBD2. The CDR3 runs 19 residues. Germline V CDR1 and CDR2: WSHSY, SAAADI. J lost 5 bases, V lost 8 bases, and 14 bases had no gene match. The CDR3 DNA follows: TGCGCCAGCTCCCCCGGGACTAGCGGGGGGGGACCGGGGACCGGGGAGCTGTTTTTT. Its protein is CASSPGTSGGGPGTGELFF.

The rearrangement links TRBV27 to TRBJ1-3, with 10 bases matching TRBD1. The CDR3 sequence is 16 residues long. Germline lookup yields CDR1 MNHEY and CDR2 SMNVEV (reference sequence). After removal of 5 bases from V and 3 bases from J, the junction contained 7 bases not matched to a gene. The DNA for the CDR3 is TGTGCCAGCAGTAGATCGGGACAGGGGTTTGGAAACACCATATATTTT. The encoded protein is CASSRSGQGFGNTIYF.

The rearrangement uses TRBV18 and TRBJ1-4; 7 bases align to TRBD1. The germline V gene has CDR1 KGHSH and CDR2 LQKENI. The junction had 14 bases not matched to a gene; V was cut back by 5 bases and J by 11 bases. There are 15 residues in the CDR3. The CDR3 DNA follows: TGTGCCAGCTCAACGGGACAGCCCCAAAGGGCGAAACTGTTTTTT. Protein: CASSTGQPQRAKLFF.

The chain combines TRBV5-1 with TRBJ2-3; possible D gene TRBD1, 6 bases. CDR3 length: 12 amino acids. Germline loops: CDR1 SGHRS, CDR2 YFSETQ. V shed 4 bases and J shed 12 bases, with 15 bases lying between them. In DNA, the CDR3 is TGCGCCAGCAGCGAACAAAGGGGGAGTCAGTATTTT. Translated, it gives CASSEQRGSQYF.

The gene calls are TRBV19 and TRBJ1-4, with D unresolved. The CDR3 loop spans 13 amino acids. V was pared by 4 bases and J by 13 bases, with 16 bases between. CDR1 LNHDA and CDR2 SQIVND come from the germline V gene (reference sequence). The CDR3 DNA is TGTGCCAGTAGTACCCACCCCTCGACGGGACTGTTTTTT. Translation gives CASSTHPSTGLFF.

This clone was seen only once. V is TRBV5-6 and J is TRBJ2-3; possible D gene TRBD2, 5 bases. Germline V gene lookup returns CDR1 SGHDT and CDR2 YYEEEE. The V end lost 6 bases, the J end lost 3 bases, and 14 bases lay between the germline ends. The CDR3 consists of 14 residues. CDR3 loop: CASTRPGLTDTQYF. CDR3 DNA sequence: TGTGCCAGCACCAGACCGGGGTTGACAGATACGCAGTATTTT.

The chain has TRBV5-1 and TRBJ2-2; weak D call: TRBD2 (6 bases). CDR3 length: 13 amino acids. The V end lost 5 bases, the J end lost 7 bases, and 12 bases lay between the germline ends. Germline V lookup: CDR1 SGHRS, CDR2 YFSETQ. The CDR3 is CASRRREDGELFF. The DNA for the CDR3 is TGCGCCAGCAGGCGCAGGGAGGACGGGGAGCTGTTTTTT.

The chain employs TRBV30 and TRBJ1-2; 9 bases align to TRBD1. The CDR3 contains 14 residues. Germline CDR1 is GTSNPN and CDR2 is SVGIG (reference sequence). Trimming at V came to 4 bases and at J to 6 bases, leaving 9 bases not matched to a gene. CDR3 region: CAWIPRTGGHGYTF. CDR3 nucleotides: TGTGCCTGGATCCCTCGAACAGGGGGCCATGGCTACACCTTC.

J is TRBJ2-3 and V is TRBV2; the match to TRBD1 covers 9 bases. Looked up from germline, CDR1 is SNHLY and CDR2 is FYNNEI. The V segment lost 6 bases and the J segment 8 bases; nucleotides outside the gene matches: 12. The CDR3 has 15 residues. CDR3 coding DNA: TGTGCCAGCAGCCCTCGACAGGGGGTTTGGGGTACGCAGTATTTT. It yields the protein CASSPRQGVWGTQYF.